This T cell receptor (beta chain) was sequenced in a study of identical twins (dated by TCRdb to the mid-2010s). For the study in its entirety: The study deep-sequenced TCR alpha and beta repertoires from monozygotic twins, unrelated adults of various ages and cord blood to test whether fetal clonotypes persist. Replicate twin experiments were performed at different times using different library preparation protocols to rule out contamination.

Library preparation employed 5' RACE. Reads for this sample came from an Illumina HiSeq 2000. Template switching added a universal primer binding site, and the final cDNA carried a unique molecular identifier that allowed TCR cDNA molecules to be counted accurately. First-strand cDNA for TCR alpha and beta chains was synthesized from specific primers in the conserved constant-segment region. To control for contamination, each cDNA library was double barcoded with a SMART-Mk sample barcode plus Illumina barcodes. TruSeq adapter sequences and Illumina sample barcodes were added in two successive PCR steps. TCR alpha and beta cDNA libraries were sequenced on the Illumina HiSeq platform with custom primers. On the authors' methods: Unique molecular identifiers were extracted from raw reads with MiGEC, and CDR3 positions were determined with MiXCR. Recombination models were inferred per individual with the repgenHMM and IGoR tools using an EM algorithm. Shared clonotype analysis was performed with the tcR package in R, normalizing sharing by the product of cloneset sizes. To study raw recombination without the effects of thymic and clonal selection, out-of-frame nonproductive sequences were analyzed. In-frame beta chains were kept once TCRdb had trimmed the public reads at Q25 with fastp and called clones with MiXCR. Duplicate CDR3 protein sequences are folded into a single record with the most common DNA and genes. Here the V and J calls rest on TCRdb's processing, not on the authors' analysis. The sample table holds around 250,000 distinct CDR3 sequences, of which 6.5% to 8% were seen once. The top ten clonotypes cover about 15% of the sample.

This clonotype has a count of ten or more. What this receptor recognizes is not known. No base-level quality is on record; no much larger clone is a single base apart. Taken from the germline V gene (reference sequence), the CDR1 and CDR2 loops are SEHNR and FQNEAQ. Reading from cysteine to phenylalanine, the CDR3 counts 14 amino acids. The kept DNA is CDR3 alone, 42 bases in frame from the first base. The junction shows trimming of 5 bases on V and 5 bases on J, and the gene matches do not reach 9 bases of it. All donors were healthy Caucasians. Three pairs of female monozygotic twins, all aged about 18 to 30 years, were included in the twin cohort. Positive isolation kits from Invitrogen were used to isolate the CD4+ and CD8+ T cell populations. Paper-wide results and their limitations: Invariant T cells such as MAIT and iNKT could partly confound zero-insertion analyses, although diverse VJ usage argued against such confounding for most clonotypes. Out-of-frame TCR alpha sequences shared between twins showed an excess of low generation-probability sequences compared with coincidental sharing between unrelated individuals. A weaker excess of twin sharing was found in beta out-of-frame sequences because the signal-to-noise ratio was lowered by fewer shared sequences. Because the same donors could not be followed over many years, the conclusions depended on cross-sectional statistical analysis. Fewer insertions were carried by abundant cord blood beta clonotypes, a similar but weaker trend appeared in young adult naive repertoires, and no such trend appeared in memory repertoires. Out-of-frame TCR alpha sharing in monozygotic twins was systematically underestimated by recombination models, whereas sharing between unrelated individuals was in agreement with the recombination models.

The sample also formed part of further work on T cells expressing NK-cell markers. That second publication adds: Three sorted T-cell subsets (CD3+CD56+NKG2C+, CD3+CD56+NKG2C- and CD3+CD56-NKG2C+) from several donors had their TCR beta-chain repertoires profiled. Among the eight sequenced donors, seven were HCMV-seropositive and one was HCMV-seronegative. To restrict sorting to alphabetaTCR-expressing T cells, an anti-gammadeltaTCR antibody was added in several experiments. In 5 to 7 donors, the dominant CD3+CD56+NKG2C+ clonotypes ranked among the top 10 CD8+ clonotypes, making up 1.0-7.0% of CD8+ T cells. Those dominant clonotypes were again the most abundant among CD3+CD56-NKG2C+ cells in a handful of donors, at roughly 28.3-65%. Whether the expanded NKG2C-expressing T cell clones were specific for HCMV antigens remained unclear. All eight donors whose samples were sequenced were randomly selected healthy volunteers, three of them men and five women. HCMV-specific IgG was detected in serum with a commercial ELISA kit to determine HCMV serostatus. MIGEC was used to demultiplex reads and group reads by UMI, and MiTCR was used to assemble and quantify clonotypes. To remove erroneous sequences, TCR cDNA sequences were retained only when supported by two or more reads. Downstream repertoire analysis used the tcR package, and clonotypes were matched across fractions by CDR3 nucleotide sequence plus V segment. VDJmatch was used to annotate antigen specificity against VDJdb, with one amino acid substitution in CDR3 allowed.

The receptor's source is a woman in her late teens or twenties in good health. Recombination connected TRBV7-9 to TRBJ2-7, with 7 junctional bases fitting TRBD1. Sequenced: CD8+ T cells sorted from blood. CDR3 loop: CASSTQGRVDEQYF. The DNA is as follows: TGTGCCAGCAGCACACAGGGGCGGGTGGACGAGCAGTACTTC.